This entry lists 20 T cell receptor beta chains sequenced from one sample in a study of response to subunit inactivated influenza vaccine. TCRdb re-derived calls from the RT-PCR reads in MiXCR, one entry per CDR3 protein. The profile covers about 180,000 distinct CDR3 sequences, with 7.5% to 10% appearing a single time and about a tenth taken by the ten largest. The sequencing here drew on non-naive T cells sorted from PBMCs, taken on the day of vaccination. The receptors shown here come from a man aged 45-65 years who received an inactivated influenza vaccine.

This clonotype was counted a few times. This chain connects TRBV19 to TRBJ2-7; 8 nucleotides align to TRBD2. There are 13 residues in the CDR3. J was trimmed by 6 bases and V by 8 bases; bases with no gene match: 9. CDR1 and CDR2 from the germline V gene are LNHDA and SQIVND (reference sequence). Written as DNA, the CDR3 is TGTGCCAGTCGTAGCGGGATTTCGACCGAGCAGTACTTC. It is translated as CASRSGISTEQYF.

CDR3 bases: TGTGCCAGCAGCAAAGTTAGGACTGAAGCTTTCTTT. It translates to CASSKVRTEAFF. The rearrangement uses TRBV21-1 and TRBJ1-1. TRBV21-1 is a pseudogene. The length of the CDR3 is 12 residues.

This chain uses TRBV12-3 or TRBV12-4 with TRBJ1-4; D possibly corresponds to TRBD1 (5 bases). Trimming removed 3 bases from V and 7 bases from J, with 12 bases in between. CDR3 length equals 14 residues. The CDR3: CASSLQGGAEKLFF. The CDR3 region has the DNA TGTGCCAGCAGTTTGCAGGGAGGGGCTGAAAAACTGTTTTTT.

The table lists this clonotype with a few counts. This chain connects TRBV28 to TRBJ2-7, with 11 positions matching TRBD2. J lost 6 bases, V lost 8 bases, and 18 bases had no gene match. This CDR3 has 17 amino acids. Germline lookup yields CDR1 MDHEN and CDR2 SYDVKM. Here the CDR3 reads CASPPGLAVAPSLEQYF. The CDR3 DNA is TGTGCCAGCCCCCCGGGACTAGCGGTAGCCCCTTCTCTCGAGCAGTACTTC.

This clonotype has at least ten counts. The chain carries TRBV29-1 and TRBJ2-5; TRBD1 matches 7 bases. The CDR3 runs to 12 residues. Germline assignment: CDR1 SQVTM and CDR2 ANQGSEA. V gave up 6 bases and J gave up 5 bases; unmatched junction bases: 6. As DNA, the CDR3 is TGCAGCGTAAGGGGGCAGGGGGAGACCCAGTACTTC. Translation gives CSVRGQGETQYF. The full variable domain, its missing parts supplied by reference TRBV29-1 and TRBJ2-5, is SAVISQKPSRDICQRGTSLTIQCQVDSQVTMMFWYRQQPGQSLTLIATANQGSEATYESGFVIDKFPISRPNLTFSTLTVSNMSPEDSSIYLCSVRGQGETQYFGPGTRLLVL.

This clonotype was detected many times. The chain links TRBV11-2 to TRBJ2-3; TRBD2 agrees at 9 bases. The V and J ends lost 1 base and 4 bases, in that order; junction bases with no gene match: 6. In germline, CDR1 is SGHAT, CDR2 FQNNGV. This CDR3 has 16 residues. In DNA form, the CDR3 reads TGTGCCAGCAGCTTAGTGGCTAGCGGGACCGCAGATACGCAGTATTTT. This translates into CASSLVASGTADTQYF.

This clonotype was detected a few times. The chain employs TRBV12-3 or TRBV12-4 and TRBJ1-6; TRBD1 matches at 8 bases. After removal of 6 bases from V and 7 bases from J, the junction contained 8 bases not matched to a gene. The length of the CDR3 is 15 residues. The CDR3 spells CASRSQGALNSPLHF. The CDR3 bases are TGTGCCAGCAGATCTCAGGGGGCTCTCAATTCACCCCTCCACTTT.

The chain joins TRBV20-1 to TRBJ1-1; TRBD1 might be the D (6 bases). The germline CDR1 and CDR2 sequences are DFQATT and SNEGSKA (reference sequence). The CDR3 has 13 amino acids. Between the trimmed V and J ends, which lost 6 bases and 0 bases, there was a span of 11 bases. The DNA of the CDR3 is TGCAGTGCGGAGGGGGGGGTGAACACTGAAGCTTTCTTT. This sequence encodes CSAEGGVNTEAFF.

This clonotype was counted at least ten times. The J gene is TRBJ2-7, the V gene TRBV20-1; 9 nucleotides align to TRBD2. CDR3 size: 14 residues. V lost 4 bases to trimming and J lost 1 base; unmatched junction nucleotides: 5. CDR1 and CDR2 from the germline V gene are DFQATT and SNEGSKA (reference sequence). The CDR3 sequence is CSAMATSGSYEQYF. The CDR3 DNA sequence: TGCAGTGCTATGGCGACTAGCGGTTCCTACGAGCAGTACTTC.

This clonotype was recorded a few times. The chain employs TRBV7-8 and TRBJ2-7, with TRBD2 matching over 8 bases. The germline gives CDR1 SGHVS, CDR2 FQNEAQ. V lost 5 bases to trimming and J lost 4 bases; unmatched junction nucleotides: 10. CDR3 length: 15 amino acids. This CDR3 is CASSHRRLASYEQYF. DNA for the CDR3: TGTGCCAGCAGCCACAGGAGACTAGCGAGTTACGAGCAGTACTTC.

This clonotype was seen at least ten times. The chain has TRBV6-5 and TRBJ2-1; D gene unclear. The CDR3 sequence is 15 residues long. V was clipped by 2 bases and J by 0 bases, with 8 bases between them. Germline assignment: CDR1 MNHEY and CDR2 SVGAGI. CDR3 sequence (DNA): TGTGCCAGCAGTTACGAGGCTAGCTCCTACAATGAGCAGTTCTTC. Its translation: CASSYEASSYNEQFF.

The V call is TRBV20-1, the J call TRBJ2-1, with 11 bases that match TRBD2. J gave up 5 bases and V 4 bases, and 7 bases lay outside the gene matches. The germline V gene encodes CDR1 DFQATT and CDR2 SNEGSKA (reference sequence). CDR3 length: 15 residues. The CDR3 spells CSATQPGLADNEQFF. The CDR3 DNA reads TGCAGTGCTACCCAACCGGGACTAGCGGACAATGAGCAGTTCTTC.

In its sample, this clonotype was seen many times. The chain has TRBV30 and TRBJ1-2; possibly TRBD1 for D (5 bases). Trimming stripped 5 bases from V and 7 bases from J, with 17 bases between. The CDR3 contains 13 residues. CDR1 is GTSNPN, CDR2 SVGIG, per germline (reference sequence). The CDR3 DNA sequence: TGTGCCTGGTCTGGGCAGGGCGGCGGTGGCTACACCTTC. It codes for CAWSGQGGGGYTF. The full variable domain, in which reference TRBV30 and TRBJ1-2 provide the parts outside the CDR3, is SQTIHQWPATLVQPVGSPLSLECTVEGTSNPNLYWYRQAAGRGLQLLFYSVGIGQISSEVPQNLSASRPQDRQFILSSKKLLLSDSGFYLCAWSGQGGGGYTFGSGTRLTVV.

This clonotype was seen ten or more times. The chain couples TRBV5-1 to TRBJ2-1; 7 bases match TRBD2. The CDR3 spans 14 residues. Germline trimming cut 3 bases from V and 5 bases from J; bases unmatched to any gene: 5. Looked up from germline, CDR1 is SGHRS and CDR2 is YFSETQ. The CDR3 reads CASSSLAVDNEQFF. Here the CDR3 DNA reads TGCGCCAGCAGCTCTCTAGCGGTCGACAATGAGCAGTTCTTC.

This clonotype was observed a few times. The J gene is TRBJ2-3, the V gene TRBV4-1; 8 bases agree with TRBD2. CDR1 MGHRA and CDR2 YSYEKL come from the germline V gene. V dropped 0 bases and J dropped 2; count of bases not matched to a gene: 7. The CDR3 is 17 amino acids. CDR3 region: CASSQDRASGLTDTQYF. The CDR3 DNA reads as TGCGCCAGCAGCCAAGATCGGGCTAGCGGGCTCACAGATACGCAGTATTTT.

DNA for the CDR3: TGCGCCAGCAGCCCCGAGCCGGGTCCAACAGCCCAGTACTTC. Protein product: CASSPEPGPTAQYF. The chain uses TRBV5-1 and TRBJ2-5; D remains unclear. The CDR3 is 14 amino acids. Trimming stripped 4 bases from V and 9 bases from J, with 19 bases between. CDR1 and CDR2 (germline): SGHRS, YFSETQ.

This clonotype was found a few times. This chain links TRBV20-1 with TRBJ2-1; D possibly corresponds to TRBD1 (6 bases). The CDR3 sequence is 14 residues long. The V and J ends lost 5 bases and 5 bases respectively, with 16 bases between them. Germline V lookup: CDR1 DFQATT, CDR2 SNEGSKA (reference sequence). Here the CDR3 reads CSAGGYGGHNEQFF. The CDR3 region has the DNA TGCAGTGCTGGGGGCTATGGCGGGCACAATGAGCAGTTCTTC.

On this clonotype itself: One junction end does not reproduce the germline sequence, and a read error may be involved. The V gene is TRBV29-1, the J gene TRBJ1-1, with a possible D match to TRBD1 (5 bases). The CDR3 has 9 residues. Germline CDR1 SQVTM, CDR2 ANQGSEA. The CDR3 DNA follows: TGCAGCGTTGAAGAGATGGGGGGATTT. Protein: CSVEEMGGF.

This clonotype was detected ten times or more. CDR3 sequence reads: CASSDTGTQYF. As DNA, the CDR3 is TGTGCCAGCAGTGATACAGGGACCCAGTACTTC. The rearrangement uses TRBV12-3 or TRBV12-4 and TRBJ2-5; D is perhaps TRBD1 (5 bases). The CDR3 consists of 11 residues. Deletions cut 5 bases from V and 7 bases from J, with 8 bases between.

This clonotype has a count of ten or more. The chain uses TRBV15 and TRBJ2-1; D is uncertain. V was trimmed by 8 bases and J by 7 bases, leaving 15 bases between them. The CDR3 extends over 13 amino acids. Germline CDR1 LNHNV, CDR2 YYDKDF (reference sequence). The CDR3 region has the DNA TGTGCCACCGCCGCGATGGCAGAAAATGAGCAGTTCTTC. Translating it yields CATAAMAENEQFF.